The source of this T cell receptor (beta chain) is a study of T cell responses to AZD1222 COVID-19 vaccine. Points from the study as a whole: The study sampled repertoires only after the peak T cell response. Once two AZD1222 doses were given, Spike-specific TCR breadth and depth went up. The donor group comprised mostly white British people and more females; the analysis possibly underestimated clonal diversity.

This clone occurred once. Its specificity is not known. The CDR3 totals 16 residues. Germline V gene lookup returns CDR1 MNHEY and CDR2 SMNVEV (reference sequence). V lost 5 bases to trimming and J lost 4 bases; unmatched junction nucleotides: 8. The data were produced by immunoSEQ multiplex PCR, yet TCRdb's version contains in-frame clones alone and is incomplete. The sample consists of over 100,000 clones, around 91% of them appearing once. The source material was peripheral blood, sampled on day 0 of AZD1222 vaccination. This clonotype was obtained from an adult in good health. V usage is TRBV27 and J usage is TRBJ1-3; 10 bases fit TRBD1. CDR3 protein: CASSPLDRGQGNTIYF. In DNA form, the CDR3 reads TGTGCCAGCAGTCCCCTCGACAGGGGGCAAGGAAACACCATATATTTT.